This T cell receptor beta chain was observed in a study of low-dose radiotherapy and immunotherapy resistance in tumors. Study at large: In Cohort 2, 1 Gy per fraction was delivered every two weeks, for a total of 13 Gy over 26 weeks.

Described time point: before trial treatment. The donors' regimen was nivolumab, ipilimumab, aspirin, low-dose cyclophosphamide and low-dose radiotherapy. The presence of advanced solid tumors lacking tumor-infiltrating lymphocytes characterized eligible patients. This clonotype was seen at least ten times. The CDR3 runs 13 residues. Trimming took 8 bases from V and 3 from J, leaving 12 bases between them. Germline assignment: CDR1 MNHEY and CDR2 SVGEGT. Primers used for first-strand cDNA, a TRAV- and TRBV-specific set, covered both alpha and beta chains. The authors amplified TCRs for about 20 PCR cycles with a constant-region primer and a V-primer adapter. TCRdb redid the calling of the reads with MiXCR, one entry per CDR3 protein. The sample comprises about 82,000 distinct CDR3 sequences, approximately 17% of which are singletons, and around 6.3% rests with the top ten.

This chain links TRBV6-2 or TRBV6-3 with TRBJ2-3, with D perhaps TRBD2 (6 bases). The sample here was PBMCs, taken before treatment. This TCR came from a male donor with prostate cancer. CDR3 in amino acids: CASRGALTDTQYF. For the CDR3, the DNA is TGTGCCAGCCGCGGGGCCCTAACAGATACGCAGTATTTT.